These T cell receptor beta chains were read from a single sample in a study of blood T cell repertoires in COVID-19. TCRdb keeps only in-frame clones here, not all; method: immunoSEQ multiplex PCR. This sample carries fewer than 25,000 clones, 80% to 90% of them seen once, and the ten largest clones take around 10%. Sequences were obtained from peripheral blood. These receptors were collected from a human donor in a cohort sampled during active COVID-19. CDR3s include the opening cysteine and the closing phenylalanine or tryptophan. Each record gives: J gene, clone size, V gene, D gene, CDR3 protein, CDR3 DNA. The D gene is left open where the match is weak. Clone sizes are given selectively: once, few, many, or a class where the clone is expanded.

TRBJ2-4	NA	TRBV19	NA	CASSIVAGIQYF	TGTGCCAGTAGTATCGTTGCAGGTATTCAGTACTTC
TRBJ1-3	NA	TRBV3-1/TRBV3-2	TRBD1	CASSQDVGGQGMNTIYF	TGTGCCAGCAGCCAAGATGTGGGGGGACAGGGTATGAACACCATATATTTT
TRBJ2-7	NA	TRBV6-5	NA	CATKRLPGKDYEQYF	TGTGCCACCAAAAGGCTCCCCGGGAAAGACTACGAGCAGTACTTC
TRBJ2-7	NA	TRBV7-2	NA	CASSSYDMVYEQYF	TGTGCCAGCAGCTCATACGACATGGTCTACGAGCAGTACTTC
TRBJ1-5	few	TRBV2	NA	CASTIGRGSNQPQHF	TGTGCCAGCACTATTGGTAGGGGAAGCAATCAGCCCCAGCATTTT
TRBJ2-1	NA	TRBV21-1	NA	CASSKGRGPLSGYNEQFF	TGTGCCAGCAGCAAAGGTAGGGGGCCCTTGAGCGGGTACAATGAGCAGTTCTTC
TRBJ1-1	once	TRBV7-2	NA	CASSLASAGTEAFF	TGTGCCAGCAGCTTAGCGTCCGCCGGCACTGAAGCTTTCTTT
TRBJ2-2	NA	TRBV5-4	TRBD2	CASSPPTSGRSGELFF	TGTGCCAGCAGCCCGCCGACTAGCGGGAGATCCGGGGAGCTGTTTTTT
TRBJ2-1	NA	TRBV27	NA	CASSGQGNSYNEQFF	TGTGCCAGCAGTGGGCAGGGTAACTCCTACAATGAGCAGTTCTTC
TRBJ1-1	NA	TRBV3-1/TRBV3-2	NA	CASSQVPGSAFF	TGTGCCAGCAGCCAAGTCCCGGGATCCGCTTTCTTT